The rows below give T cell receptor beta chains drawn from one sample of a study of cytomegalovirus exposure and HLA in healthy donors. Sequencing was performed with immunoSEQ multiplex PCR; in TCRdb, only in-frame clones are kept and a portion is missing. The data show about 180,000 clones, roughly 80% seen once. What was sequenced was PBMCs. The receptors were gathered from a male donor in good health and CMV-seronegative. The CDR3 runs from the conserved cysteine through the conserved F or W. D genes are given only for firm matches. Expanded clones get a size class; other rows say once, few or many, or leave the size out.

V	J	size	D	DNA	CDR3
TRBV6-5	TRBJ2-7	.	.	TGTGCCAGCAACAGGGGGGGCGAGCAGTACTTC	CASNRGGEQYF
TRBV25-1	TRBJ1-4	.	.	TGTGCCAGCAGTGACCCGAAGGGGTTTTCTAATGAAAAACTGTTTTTT	CASSDPKGFSNEKLFF
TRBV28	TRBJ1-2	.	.	TGTGCCAGCAGCTACGGGGGAAAGGACCGCCTCGGTGGCTACACCTTC	CASSYGGKDRLGGYTF
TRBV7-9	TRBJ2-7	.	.	TGTGCCAGCAGCTTAACATACGAGCAGTACTTC	CASSLTYEQYF
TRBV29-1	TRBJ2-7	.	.	TGCAGCGTTGAAGAGGGGCGCTACGAGCAGTACTTC	CSVEEGRYEQYF
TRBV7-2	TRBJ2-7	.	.	TGTGCCAGCAGCTTAGCGTCGCGGGAGCAGTACTTC	CASSLASREQYF
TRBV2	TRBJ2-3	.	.	TGTGCCAGCAGAGGCGGGACTAGCACAGATACGCAGTATTTT	CASRGGTSTDTQYF
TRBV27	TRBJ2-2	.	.	TGTGCCAGCAGTTTAGCGGGCCCGGGGGAGCTGTTTTTT	CASSLAGPGELFF
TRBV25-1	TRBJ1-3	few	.	TGTGCCAGCAGTGTCGGGGCTGGAAACACCATATATTTT	CASSVGAGNTIYF
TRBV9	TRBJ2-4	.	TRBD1	TGTGCCAGCAGCCGAACAGGGGAGAGCAAAAACATTCAGTACTTC	CASSRTGESKNIQYF
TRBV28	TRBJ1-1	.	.	TGTGCCAGCAGACTCTTTACCCTTCACGTACACACTGAAGCTTTCTTT	CASRLFTLHVHTEAFF
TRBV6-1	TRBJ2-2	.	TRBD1	TGTGCCAGCAGCCGACAGGGGGAAGCCGGGGAGCTGTTTTTT	CASSRQGEAGELFF
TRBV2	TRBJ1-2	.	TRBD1	TGTGCCAGCAGTGCCCAAGGGTGGGGGCTTTTGACAGGGGACGAAGGCTACACCTTC	CASSAQGWGLLTGDEGYTF
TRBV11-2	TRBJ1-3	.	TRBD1	TGTGCCAGCAGCACAGGGGGACAGGGGTCTGGAAACACCATATATTTT	CASSTGGQGSGNTIYF
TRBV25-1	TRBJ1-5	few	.	TGTGCCAGCAGTATCAGGGGAGCCAATCAGCCCCAGCATTTT	CASSIRGANQPQHF
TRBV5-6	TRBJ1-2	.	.	TGTGCCAGCAGCTCTGGACAGACCATCTATGGCTACACCTTC	CASSSGQTIYGYTF
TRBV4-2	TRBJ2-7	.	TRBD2	TGTGCCAAAAGCGAACCGCTAGCGGCCCCCACCTGGGCCTACGAGCAGTACTTC	CAKSEPLAAPTWAYEQYF
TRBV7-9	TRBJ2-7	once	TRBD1	TGTGCCAGCAGTTCGGGACAGAGATTCTACGAGCAGTACTTC	CASSSGQRFYEQYF
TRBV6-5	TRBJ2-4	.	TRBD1	TGTGCCAGCAGTGTGACAGGGTCTGCCAAAAACATTCAGTACTTC	CASSVTGSAKNIQYF
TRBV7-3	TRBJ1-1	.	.	TGTGCCAGCAGCTTAGGAGGAGGTGGATCTGAAGCTTTCTTT	CASSLGGGGSEAFF
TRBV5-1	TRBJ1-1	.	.	TGCGCCAGCAGCTTGGTAAAGGGGACAAGGGAAGGTGAAGCTTTCTTT	CASSLVKGTREGEAFF
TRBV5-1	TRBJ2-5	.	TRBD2	TGCGCCAGCAGCTCGGGACTAGCGGGCCAAGAGACCCAGTACTTC	CASSSGLAGQETQYF
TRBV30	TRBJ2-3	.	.	TGTGCCTGGAGTCCAGGGGAGCGGATCACAGATACGCAGTATTTT	CAWSPGERITDTQYF
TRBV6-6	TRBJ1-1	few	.	TGTGCCAGCAGTTACCGCTTGGAGGGTGGTACTGAAGCTTTCTTT	CASSYRLEGGTEAFF
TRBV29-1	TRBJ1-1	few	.	TGCAGCGTTCAATTTAACACTGAAGCTTTCTTT	CSVQFNTEAFF
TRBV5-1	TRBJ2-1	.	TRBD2	TGCGCCAGCAGCTTAGCGGGAGCCTACAATGAGCAGTTCTTC	CASSLAGAYNEQFF
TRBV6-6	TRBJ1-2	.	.	TGTGCCAGCAGCCCGAGAGGCCACTTCTATGGCTACACCTTC	CASSPRGHFYGYTF
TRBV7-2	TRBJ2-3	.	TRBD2	TGTGCCAGCAGCTTAGGCGGGAGGGCCCCCACAGATACGCAGTATTTT	CASSLGGRAPTDTQYF
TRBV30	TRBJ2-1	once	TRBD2	TGTGCCTGGATCTTTGAACGGGGGGGCCTTAATGAGCAGTTCTTC	CAWIFERGGLNEQFF
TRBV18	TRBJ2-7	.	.	TGTGCCAGCTCACCGGCCAGACTTGCCTACGAGCAGTACTTC	CASSPARLAYEQYF
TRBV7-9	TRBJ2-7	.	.	TGTGCCAGCAGCTTAGAATCGCGCGGGGCTTCTGACGAGCAGTACTTC	CASSLESRGASDEQYF
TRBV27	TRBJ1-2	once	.	TGTGCCAGCAGACAGGAACCCTATGGCTACACCTTC	CASRQEPYGYTF
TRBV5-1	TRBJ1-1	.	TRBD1	TGCGCCAGCAGCGGAACAGGGGGGAGGACTGAAGCTTTCTTT	CASSGTGGRTEAFF
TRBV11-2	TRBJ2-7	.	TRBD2	TGTGCCAGCAGTAGGCGGACTAGTGTACCGGACGAGCAGTACTTC	CASSRRTSVPDEQYF
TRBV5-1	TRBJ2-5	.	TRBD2	TGCGCCAGCAGCTTGGTGGCGGGAGGGTACCAAGAGACCCAGTACTTC	CASSLVAGGYQETQYF
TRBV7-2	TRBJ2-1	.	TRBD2	TGTGCCAGCAGCTTAGATGGTAGCGGGGGGGTGCGTTCCTACAATGAGCAGTTCTTC	CASSLDGSGGVRSYNEQFF
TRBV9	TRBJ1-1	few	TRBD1	TGTGCCAGCCGCGGGCAGGGGGAAGGCACTGAAGCTTTCTTT	CASRGQGEGTEAFF
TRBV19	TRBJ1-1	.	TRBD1	TGTGCCAGTAGTTCCCCGACAGGGGGCCGGCTCATGAACACTGAAGCTTTCTTT	CASSSPTGGRLMNTEAFF
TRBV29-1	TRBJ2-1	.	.	TGCAGCGCTCAGGGGGGTTGGGACAATGAGCAGTTCTTC	CSAQGGWDNEQFF
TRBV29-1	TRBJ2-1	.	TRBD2	TGCAGCGTTGTTTTCGGGAGGGTTTACAATGAGCAGTTCTTC	CSVVFGRVYNEQFF
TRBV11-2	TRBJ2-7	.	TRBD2	TGTGCCAGCAGCACCTCCCTTGCGGGAGTAAGGTACGAGCAGTACTTC	CASSTSLAGVRYEQYF
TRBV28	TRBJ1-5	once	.	TGTGCCAGCAGCCAACCCGGCCCCGGAGGGCAGCCCCAGCATTTT	CASSQPGPGGQPQHF
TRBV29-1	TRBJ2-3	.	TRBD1	TGCAGCGTCAGTTCCGGGACAGGGAACACAGATACGCAGTATTTT	CSVSSGTGNTDTQYF
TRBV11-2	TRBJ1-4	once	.	TGTGCCAGCATTGGGGGGGCAACTAATGAAAAACTGTTTTTT	CASIGGATNEKLFF
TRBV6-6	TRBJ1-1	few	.	TGTGCCAGCAGCATAACAGGTGGGGAAGCTTTCTTT	CASSITGGEAFF
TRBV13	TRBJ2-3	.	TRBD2	TGTGCCAGCAGCTTTTCGACTAGCGGGCTCACAGATACGCAGTATTTT	CASSFSTSGLTDTQYF
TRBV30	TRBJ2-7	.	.	TGTGCCTGGAGCGAAGACAGCTACGAGCAGTACTTC	CAWSEDSYEQYF
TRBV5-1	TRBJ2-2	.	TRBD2	TGCGCCAGCAGCTTGGGACTAGCGGGAGGGGTGAACACCGGGGAGCTGTTTTTT	CASSLGLAGGVNTGELFF
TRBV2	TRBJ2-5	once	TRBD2	TGTGCCAGCAGTGAAGGGGGACTAGCGGGAGCAGAGACCCAGTACTTC	CASSEGGLAGAETQYF
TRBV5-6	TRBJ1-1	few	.	TGTGCCAGCAGCCGCCCAGGATCTGGCACTGAAGCTTTCTTT	CASSRPGSGTEAFF
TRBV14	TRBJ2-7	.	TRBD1	TGTGCCAGCAGCGAGGGACAGGGGAGCAGATTCTACGAGCAGTACTTC	CASSEGQGSRFYEQYF
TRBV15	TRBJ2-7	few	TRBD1	TGTGCCACCAGCAGAGTGCCCCAGGGGGCGATTCCGCCACACTACGAGCAGTACTTC	CATSRVPQGAIPPHYEQYF
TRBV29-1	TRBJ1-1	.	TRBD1	TGCAGCGTTGTACAGGGGGGCATTAACACTGAAGCTTTCTTT	CSVVQGGINTEAFF
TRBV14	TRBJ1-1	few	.	TGTGCCAGCAGCCACGTCCAGGGGGAAGCTTTCTTT	CASSHVQGEAFF
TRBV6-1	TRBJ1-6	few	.	TGTGCCAGCACCGAGGGGGTTTCGGGTTCACCCCTCCACTTT	CASTEGVSGSPLHF
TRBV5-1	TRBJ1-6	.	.	TGCGCCAGCAGCGAACCAAGGGAGAGAAATTCACCCCTCCACTTT	CASSEPRERNSPLHF